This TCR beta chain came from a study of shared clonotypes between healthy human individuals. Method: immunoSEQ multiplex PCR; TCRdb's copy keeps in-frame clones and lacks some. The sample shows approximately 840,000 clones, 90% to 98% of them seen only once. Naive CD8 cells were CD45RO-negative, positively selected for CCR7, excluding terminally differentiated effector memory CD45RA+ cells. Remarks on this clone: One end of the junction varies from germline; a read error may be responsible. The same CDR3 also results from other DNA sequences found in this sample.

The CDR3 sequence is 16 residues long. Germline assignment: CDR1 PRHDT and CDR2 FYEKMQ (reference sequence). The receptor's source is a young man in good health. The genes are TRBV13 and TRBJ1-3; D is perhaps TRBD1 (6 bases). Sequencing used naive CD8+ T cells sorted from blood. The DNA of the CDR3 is TGTGCCAGCAGTTTAGTAGGTTCAGGGGTAGGAAACACCATATATTTT. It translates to CASSLVGSGVGNTIYF.